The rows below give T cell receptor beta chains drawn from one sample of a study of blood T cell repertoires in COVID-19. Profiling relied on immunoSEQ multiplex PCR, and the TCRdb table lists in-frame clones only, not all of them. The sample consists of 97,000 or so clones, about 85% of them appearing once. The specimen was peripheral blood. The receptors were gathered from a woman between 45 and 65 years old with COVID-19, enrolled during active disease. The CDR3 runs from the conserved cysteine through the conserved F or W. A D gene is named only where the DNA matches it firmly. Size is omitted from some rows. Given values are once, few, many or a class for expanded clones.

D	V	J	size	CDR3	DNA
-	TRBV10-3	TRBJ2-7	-	CAISDSYEQYF	TGTGCCATCAGTGACAGCTACGAGCAGTACTTC
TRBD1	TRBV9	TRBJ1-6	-	CASSVEAGQGNSPLHF	TGTGCCAGCAGCGTAGAGGCGGGACAGGGTAATTCACCCCTCCACTTT
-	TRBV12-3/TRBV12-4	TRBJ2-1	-	CASSVVYEQFF	TGTGCCAGCAGTGTAGTCTATGAGCAGTTCTTC
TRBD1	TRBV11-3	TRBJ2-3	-	CASSFTPRGNADTQYF	TGTGCCAGCAGCTTCACCCCCAGGGGGAACGCAGATACGCAGTATTTT
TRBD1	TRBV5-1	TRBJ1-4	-	CASSLPGQGNEKLFF	TGCGCCAGCAGCTTGCCGGGACAGGGAAATGAAAAACTGTTTTTT
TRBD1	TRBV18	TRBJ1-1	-	CASSPRDSHTEAFF	TGTGCCAGCTCACCACGGGACAGCCACACTGAAGCTTTCTTT
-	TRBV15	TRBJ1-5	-	CATSRGPGSNQPQHF	TGTGCCACCAGCAGAGGGCCGGGTTCCAATCAGCCCCAGCATTTT
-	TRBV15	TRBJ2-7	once	CATSRVEKEQYF	TGTGCCACCAGCAGAGTAGAGAAAGAGCAGTACTTC
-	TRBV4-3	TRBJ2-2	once	CASSQDPSGPDTGELFF	TGCGCCAGCAGCCAAGATCCCAGCGGACCGGACACCGGGGAGCTGTTTTTT
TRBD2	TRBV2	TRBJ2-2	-	CAIHTGTSGGGGYTGELFF	TGTGCCATCCATACCGGGACTAGCGGGGGAGGAGGGTACACCGGGGAGCTGTTTTTT
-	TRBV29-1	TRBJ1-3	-	CSVEDLGNTIYF	TGCAGCGTTGAAGATCTTGGAAACACCATATATTTT
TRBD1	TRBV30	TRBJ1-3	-	CAWSVNGGGILSGNTIYF	TGTGCCTGGAGTGTAAACGGAGGGGGCATCCTCTCTGGAAACACCATATATTTT
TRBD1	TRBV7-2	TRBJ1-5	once	CASSPTGVIHQPQHF	TGTGCCAGCAGTCCCACAGGGGTCATACATCAGCCCCAGCATTTT
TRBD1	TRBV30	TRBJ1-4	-	CASHRGGLEKLFF	TGTGCCAGCCACAGGGGCGGTTTGGAAAAACTGTTTTTT
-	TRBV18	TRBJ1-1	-	CASSPSAGGTEAFF	TGTGCCAGCTCACCATCTGCGGGAGGGACTGAAGCTTTCTTT